This T cell receptor beta chain was observed in a study of shared clonotypes between healthy human individuals. General study points: Clonotype sharing across a few donors was observed for roughly 5% of naive CD4 clonotypes.

This CDR3 is 14 amino acids long. CDR1 and CDR2 (germline): SGHVS, FNYEAQ. J lost 3 bases, V lost 4 bases, and 1 base had no gene match. Naive CD8 cells comprised CD45RO-negative, CCR7-positively selected cells, excluding terminally differentiated effector memory CD45RA+ cells. The donor population consisted of healthy HIV-negative adults with no recent acute infections or vaccinations. As concerns this clone: Its cognate antigen is unknown.

This table comes from immunoSEQ multiplex PCR, and its TCRdb copy is limited to in-frame clones, with some not included. The table lists 550,000 to 650,000 clones, roughly 96% of them singletons. The clonotype originates from a woman under 40 in good health. Sample: naive CD8+ T cells sorted from blood. The rearrangement links TRBV7-6 to TRBJ2-3; 10 nucleotides align to TRBD1. The CDR3, as DNA: TGTGCCAGCAGCTCGGGACAGGGGACAGATACGCAGTATTTT. It encodes CASSSGQGTDTQYF.